The 3 T cell receptor beta chains in this list originate from one sample, sequenced in a study of T cells in Graves' hyperthyroidism and ophthalmopathy. TCR beta CDR3 sequences were amplified from RNA transcripts. The primer set for the first-round RT-PCR of the TCR CDR3 was HTBI. Each CDR3 protein is one row after TCRdb ran MiXCR on the multiplex PCR reads. There are a few hundred thousand distinct CDR3 sequences in the sample; roughly 15% occur only once, and roughly a fifth lies in the top ten. Source material: blood. These receptors came from a woman aged 25 to 39 with Graves' ophthalmopathy.

This clonotype was picked up a small number of times. CDR3: CASSPAGASTDTQYF. Written as DNA, the CDR3 is TGTGCCAGCAGCCCCGCTGGGGCGAGCACAGATACGCAGTATTTT. The V call is TRBV9, the J call TRBJ2-3; a weak D match, TRBD1 (5 bases). Between the trimmed V and J ends, which lost 4 bases and 0 bases, there was a span of 12 bases. The CDR3 totals 15 residues. Looked up from germline, CDR1 is SGDLS and CDR2 is YYNGEE.

This clonotype was seen many times. The J gene is TRBJ1-1, the V gene TRBV12-3 or TRBV12-4; possibly TRBD1 for D (5 bases). The CDR3 totals 14 residues. V shed 6 bases and J shed 0 bases, with 11 bases lying between them. In nucleotides, the CDR3 is TGTGCCAGCAGGGAGTGGGGCATGAACACTGAAGCTTTCTTT. Residues: CASREWGMNTEAFF.

This clonotype has a count of ten or more. V usage is TRBV13 and J usage is TRBJ2-7; 7 bases agree with TRBD1. Germline CDR1 reads PRHDT; CDR2 reads FYEKMQ (reference sequence). The J segment lost 0 bases and the V segment lost 0 bases, leaving 11 bases of the junction unmatched. The CDR3 is 18 residues long. In DNA form, the CDR3 reads TGTGCCAGCAGCTTAGGCGGTAATCCGGGACAGAACTCCTACGAGCAGTACTTC. Residues: CASSLGGNPGQNSYEQYF.